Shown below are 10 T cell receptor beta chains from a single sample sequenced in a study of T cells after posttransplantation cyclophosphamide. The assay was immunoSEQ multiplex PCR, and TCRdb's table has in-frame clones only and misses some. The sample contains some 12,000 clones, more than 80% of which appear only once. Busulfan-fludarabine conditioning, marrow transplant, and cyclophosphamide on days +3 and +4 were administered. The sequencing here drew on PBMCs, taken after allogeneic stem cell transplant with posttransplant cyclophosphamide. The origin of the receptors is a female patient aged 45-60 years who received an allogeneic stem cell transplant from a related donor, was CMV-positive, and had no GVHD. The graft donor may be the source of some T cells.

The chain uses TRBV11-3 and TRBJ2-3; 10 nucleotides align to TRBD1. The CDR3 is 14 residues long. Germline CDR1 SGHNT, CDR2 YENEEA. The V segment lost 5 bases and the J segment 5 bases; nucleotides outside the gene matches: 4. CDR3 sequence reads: CASSDRGRGDTQYF. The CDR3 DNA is TGTGCCAGCAGCGACAGGGGGCGCGGAGATACGCAGTATTTT.

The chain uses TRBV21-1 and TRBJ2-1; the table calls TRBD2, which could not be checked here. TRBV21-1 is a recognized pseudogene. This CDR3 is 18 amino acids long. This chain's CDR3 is CASSIGTSGGESYNEQFF. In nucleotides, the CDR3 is TGTGCCAGCAGCATCGGGACTAGCGGGGGGGAATCCTACAATGAGCAGTTCTTC.

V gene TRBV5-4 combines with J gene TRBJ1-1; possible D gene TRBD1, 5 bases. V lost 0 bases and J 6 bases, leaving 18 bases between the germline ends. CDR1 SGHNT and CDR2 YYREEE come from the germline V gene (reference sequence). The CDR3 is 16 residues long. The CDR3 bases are TGTGCCAGCAGCTTGGTGGGGGGTCGTTCTTTTGCTGAAGCTTTCTTT. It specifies CASSLVGGRSFAEAFF. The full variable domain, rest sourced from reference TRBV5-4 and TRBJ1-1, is ETGVTQSPTHLIKTRGQQVTLRCSSQSGHNTVSWYQQALGQGPQFIFQYYREEENGRGNFPPRFSGLQFPNYSSELNVNALELDDSALYLCASSLVGGRSFAEAFFGQGTRLTVV.

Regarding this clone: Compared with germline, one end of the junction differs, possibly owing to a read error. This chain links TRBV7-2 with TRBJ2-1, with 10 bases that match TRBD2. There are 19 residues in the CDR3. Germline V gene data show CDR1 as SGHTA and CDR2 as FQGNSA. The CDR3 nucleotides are TGTGCCAGCAGCTTAGCCTTCCTAGCGGGGGTTTCCTCCCACAATGAGCAGTTCTTC. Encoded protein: CASSLAFLAGVSSHNEQFF.

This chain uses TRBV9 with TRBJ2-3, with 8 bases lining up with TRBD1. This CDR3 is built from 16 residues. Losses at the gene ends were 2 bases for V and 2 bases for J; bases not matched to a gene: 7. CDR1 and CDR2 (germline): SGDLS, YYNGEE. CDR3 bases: TGTGCCAGCAGCGTCCAGGACAGGGATCCCACAGATACGCAGTATTTT. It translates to CASSVQDRDPTDTQYF. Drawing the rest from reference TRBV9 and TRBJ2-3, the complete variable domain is DSGVTQTPKHLITATGQRVTLRCSPRSGDLSVYWYQQSLDQGLQFLIQYYNGEERAKGNILERFSAQQFPDLHSELNLSSLELGDSALYFCASSVQDRDPTDTQYFGPGTRLTVL.

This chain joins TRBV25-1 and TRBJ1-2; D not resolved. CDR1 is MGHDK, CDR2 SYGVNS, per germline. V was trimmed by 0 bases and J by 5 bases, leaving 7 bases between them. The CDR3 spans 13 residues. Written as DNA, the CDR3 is TGTGCCAGCAGTGAATATATCCCTTATGGCTACACCTTC. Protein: CASSEYIPYGYTF.

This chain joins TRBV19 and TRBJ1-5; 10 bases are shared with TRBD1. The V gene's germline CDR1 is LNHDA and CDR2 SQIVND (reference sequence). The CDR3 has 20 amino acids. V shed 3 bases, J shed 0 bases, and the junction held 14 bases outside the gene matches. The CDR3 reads CASSIYDGTGAPNSNQPQHF. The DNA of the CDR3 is TGTGCCAGTAGTATTTACGACGGGACAGGGGCTCCAAATAGCAATCAGCCCCAGCATTTT. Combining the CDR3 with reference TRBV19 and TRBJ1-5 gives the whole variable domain DGGITQSPKYLFRKEGQNVTLSCEQNLNHDAMYWYRQDPGQGLRLIYYSQIVNDFQKGDIAEGYSVSREKKESFPLTVTSAQKNPTAFYLCASSIYDGTGAPNSNQPQHFGDGTRLSIL.

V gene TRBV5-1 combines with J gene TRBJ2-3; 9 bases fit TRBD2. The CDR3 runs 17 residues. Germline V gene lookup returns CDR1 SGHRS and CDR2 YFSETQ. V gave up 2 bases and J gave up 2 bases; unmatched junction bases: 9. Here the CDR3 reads CASSFGVRGGDTDTQYF. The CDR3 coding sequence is TGCGCCAGCAGCTTTGGCGTGCGGGGGGGGGACACAGATACGCAGTATTTT.

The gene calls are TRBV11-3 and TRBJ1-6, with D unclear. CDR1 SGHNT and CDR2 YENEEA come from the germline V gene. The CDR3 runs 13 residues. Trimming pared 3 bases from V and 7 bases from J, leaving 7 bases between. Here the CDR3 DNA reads TGTGCCAGCAGCTTTGGCGGGAATTCACCCCTCCACTTT. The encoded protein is CASSFGGNSPLHF. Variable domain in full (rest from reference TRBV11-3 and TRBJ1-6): EAGVVQSPRYKIIEKKQPVAFWCNPISGHNTLYWYLQNLGQGPELLIRYENEEAVDDSQLPKDRFSAERLKGVDSTLKIQPAELGDSAVYLCASSFGGNSPLHFGNGTRLTVT.

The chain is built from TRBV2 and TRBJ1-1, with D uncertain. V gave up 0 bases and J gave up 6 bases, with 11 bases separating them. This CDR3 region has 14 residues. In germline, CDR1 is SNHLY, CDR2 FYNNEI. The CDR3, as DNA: TGTGCCAGCAGTGAAGCGACACGGAAGGCTGAAGCTTTCTTT. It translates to CASSEATRKAEAFF.